One and the same sample provided the 6 T cell receptor beta chains below, sequenced in a study of blood T cell repertoires in COVID-19. The assay was immunoSEQ multiplex PCR, and TCRdb's table has in-frame clones only and misses some. The sample holds around 90,000 clones, 70% to 90% seen once. Sample: peripheral blood. The receptors were gathered from a man aged 45-65 years with COVID-19, enrolled during active disease.

Of note for this clone: This specimen includes other DNA sequences encoding the same CDR3. V usage is TRBV7-9 and J usage is TRBJ1-2; tentative D call: TRBD1 (5 bases). Trimming pared 1 base from V and 3 bases from J, leaving 9 bases between. The CDR3 is 14 residues long. In germline, CDR1 is SEHNR, CDR2 FQNEAQ (reference sequence). In DNA, the CDR3 is TGTGCCAGCAGCTTAGGGCAGGGCGACTATGGCTACACCTTC. Translation gives CASSLGQGDYGYTF. Filled out from reference TRBV7-9 and TRBJ1-2, the complete variable domain reads DTGVSQNPRHKITKRGQNVTFRCDPISEHNRLYWYRQTLGQGPEFLTYFQNEAQLEKSRLLSDRFSAERPKGSFSTLEIQRTEQGDSAMYLCASSLGQGDYGYTFGSGTRLTVV.

V usage is TRBV2 and J usage is TRBJ1-6, with 7 bases lining up with TRBD1. CDR3 length: 13 amino acids. Per germline, CDR1 SNHLY and CDR2 FYNNEI. V shed 6 bases, J shed 7 bases, and the junction held 3 bases outside the gene matches. As DNA, the CDR3 is TGTGCCAGCAGGGGCAGGGGGAATTCACCCCTCCACTTT. Its protein is CASRGRGNSPLHF.

This clone was seen only once. The chain employs TRBV24-1 and TRBJ1-1; 8 nucleotides agree with TRBD1. CDR1 KGHDR and CDR2 SFDVKD come from the germline V gene. The CDR3 has 14 amino acids. J was trimmed by 5 bases and V by 4 bases; bases with no gene match: 5. The DNA for the CDR3 is TGTGCCACCAGTGACCCCGGACAGGGAACTGAAGCTTTCTTT. Translating it yields CATSDPGQGTEAFF.

Here the CDR3 reads CAISEPGGDTGELFF. The CDR3 DNA sequence: TGTGCCATCAGTGAGCCAGGGGGTGACACCGGGGAGCTGTTTTTT. The rearrangement uses TRBV10-3 and TRBJ2-2, with 7 bases fitting TRBD1. The CDR3 contains 15 residues. V trimming: 2 bases; J trimming: 3 bases; junction bases outside the gene matches: 3. CDR1 is ENHRY, CDR2 SYGVKD, per germline.

The chain couples TRBV6-1 to TRBJ2-1, with D unclear. This CDR3 is 14 amino acids long. The ends were cut back, 3 bases at V and 5 bases at J, with 11 bases in the middle. Germline CDR1 reads MNHNS; CDR2 reads SASEGT. Here the CDR3 reads CASSDNGQNNEQFF. The CDR3 DNA reads as TGTGCCAGCAGTGATAATGGGCAGAACAATGAGCAGTTCTTC.

The rearrangement uses TRBV30 and TRBJ2-7, with D perhaps TRBD2 (6 bases). The germline CDR1 and CDR2 sequences are GTSNPN and SVGIG (reference sequence). The CDR3 totals 13 residues. The V gene lost 5 bases and the J gene lost 3 bases, with 14 bases spanning the gap. CDR3 in amino acids: CAWQGGNGYEQYF. CDR3 nucleotide sequence: TGTGCCTGGCAAGGAGGGAATGGCTACGAGCAGTACTTC.